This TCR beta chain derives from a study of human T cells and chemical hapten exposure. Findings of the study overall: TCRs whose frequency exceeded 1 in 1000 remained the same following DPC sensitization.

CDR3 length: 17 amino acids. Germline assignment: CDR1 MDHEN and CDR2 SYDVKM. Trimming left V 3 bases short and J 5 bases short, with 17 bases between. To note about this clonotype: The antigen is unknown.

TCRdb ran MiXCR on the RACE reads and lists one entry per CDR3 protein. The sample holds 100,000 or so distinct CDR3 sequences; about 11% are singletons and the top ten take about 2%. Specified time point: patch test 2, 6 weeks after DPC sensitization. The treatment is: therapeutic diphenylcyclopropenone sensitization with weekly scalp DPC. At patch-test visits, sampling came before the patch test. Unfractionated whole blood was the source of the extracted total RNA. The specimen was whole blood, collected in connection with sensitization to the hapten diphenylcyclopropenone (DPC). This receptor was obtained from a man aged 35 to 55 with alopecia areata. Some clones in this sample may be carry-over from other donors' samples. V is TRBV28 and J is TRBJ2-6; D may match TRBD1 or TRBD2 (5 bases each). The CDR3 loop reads CASSFWGRGRRANVLTF. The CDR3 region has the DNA TGTGCCAGCAGTTTCTGGGGACGGGGACGGAGGGCCAACGTCCTGACTTTC.